These 20 T cell receptor beta chains share one sample of origin, sequenced in a study of regulatory dendritic cells for organ transplantation. Sequencing was performed with immunoSEQ multiplex PCR; in TCRdb, only in-frame clones are kept and a portion is missing. Here the sample spans fewer than 40,000 clones, around 90% being singletons. The sequencing input was naive CD8+ T cells from blood. Sample subset: CD45RA+ naive T cells. The origin of the receptors is a human donor in good health.

The V gene is TRBV27, the J gene TRBJ2-2; D uncertain. Between the trimmed V and J ends, which lost 7 bases and 1 base, there was a span of 10 bases. CDR3 length: 14 residues. Germline V gene lookup returns CDR1 MNHEY and CDR2 SMNVEV (reference sequence). The DNA of the CDR3 is TGTGCCAGCAACTACCTCGGGAACACCGGGGAGCTGTTTTTT. Translation gives CASNYLGNTGELFF.

The chain combines TRBV5-4 with TRBJ1-1; D unresolved. The V and J ends lost 3 bases and 5 bases respectively, with 8 bases between them. From germline, CDR1 is SGHNT and CDR2 YYREEE (reference sequence). The CDR3 extends over 12 amino acids. The CDR3 nucleotides are TGTGCCAGCAGCTGGGGTAGGACTGAAGCTTTCTTT. Its translation: CASSWGRTEAFF. Drawing the rest from reference TRBV5-4 and TRBJ1-1, the complete variable domain is ETGVTQSPTHLIKTRGQQVTLRCSSQSGHNTVSWYQQALGQGPQFIFQYYREEENGRGNFPPRFSGLQFPNYSSELNVNALELDDSALYLCASSWGRTEAFFGQGTRLTVV.

The chain combines TRBV18 with TRBJ2-3; TRBD2 aligns across 7 bases. Looked up from germline, CDR1 is KGHSH and CDR2 is LQKENI. V trimming: 4 bases; J trimming: 6 bases; junction bases outside the gene matches: 10. This CDR3 is built from 15 residues. The CDR3 DNA reads TGTGCCAGCTCACTACCTGAGGCGGGGGTGGATACGCAGTATTTT. It specifies CASSLPEAGVDTQYF.

The chain uses TRBV4-1 and TRBJ1-1, with D unresolved. The CDR3 is made up of 16 amino acids. Trimming removed 1 base from V and 1 base from J, with 13 bases in between. Germline CDR1 MGHRA, CDR2 YSYEKL. Written as DNA, the CDR3 is TGCGCCAGCAGCCAAGCCAAGCCAGGACGGAACACTGAAGCTTTCTTT. It translates to CASSQAKPGRNTEAFF.

The chain combines TRBV4-3 with TRBJ1-2; D remains ambiguous. The length of the CDR3 is 16 residues. V gave up 0 bases and J gave up 4 bases, with 15 bases separating them. From germline, CDR1 is LGHNA and CDR2 YSLEER. CDR3 loop: CASSQDLEAGFYGYTF. CDR3 bases: TGCGCCAGCAGCCAAGATTTGGAAGCCGGTTTCTATGGCTACACCTTC.

The genes are TRBV4-1 and TRBJ2-1; TRBD1 or TRBD2 may be the D gene (5 bases each). The CDR3 runs 18 residues. Deletions cut 1 base from V and 4 bases from J, with 20 bases between. Germline CDR1 is MGHRA and CDR2 is YSYEKL. CDR3 DNA sequence: TGCGCCAGCAGCCAAGCGGGATTTCGACAGCTAGGGTACAATGAGCAGTTCTTC. This encodes CASSQAGFRQLGYNEQFF.

The chain couples TRBV27 to TRBJ1-5; unclear D gene. V shed 4 bases and J shed 1 base, with 11 bases lying between them. CDR3 size: 15 residues. Germline loops: CDR1 MNHEY, CDR2 SMNVEV (reference sequence). In nucleotides, the CDR3 is TGTGCCAGCAGTTCACGGGCGCTCAGCAATCAGCCCCAGCATTTT. It is translated as CASSSRALSNQPQHF.

This clone was found once. This rearrangement joins TRBV4-2 to TRBJ1-5; the D is unclear. CDR3 length: 15 amino acids. Germline CDR1 and CDR2: LGHNA and YNFKEQ. The germline V and J ends were trimmed by 0 bases and 4 bases, with 10 bases remaining between them. In DNA, the CDR3 is TGTGCCAGCAGCCAAGATTGGTCCCCTAATCAGCCCCAGCATTTT. Residues: CASSQDWSPNQPQHF.

The rearrangement links TRBV7-9 to TRBJ2-4; D is uncertain. Germline lookup yields CDR1 SEHNR and CDR2 FQNEAQ (reference sequence). The germline V and J ends were trimmed by 3 bases and 6 bases, with 3 bases remaining between them. The CDR3 has 11 amino acids. CDR3 protein: CASSFRNIQYF. CDR3 bases: TGTGCCAGCAGCTTTAGAAACATTCAGTACTTC.

The chain carries TRBV10-3 and TRBJ1-2, with D maybe TRBD1 (6 bases). The CDR3 runs to 15 residues. From germline, CDR1 is ENHRY and CDR2 SYGVKD. V was clipped by 4 bases and J by 1 base, with 13 bases between them. CDR3 coding DNA: TGTGCCATCAGTGGGGTCAACAGGGATAACTATGGCTACACCTTC. Translating gives CAISGVNRDNYGYTF.

This clone was observed once. The V call is TRBV7-9, the J call TRBJ2-1; D is unclear. This CDR3 contains 13 residues. Germline V gene data show CDR1 as SEHNR and CDR2 as FQNEAQ (reference sequence). Trimming pared 4 bases from V and 5 bases from J, leaving 9 bases between. CDR3 residues: CASSSTSNNEQFF. DNA of the CDR3: TGTGCCAGCAGCTCGACGTCAAACAATGAGCAGTTCTTC. The full variable domain, rest sourced from reference TRBV7-9 and TRBJ2-1, is DTGVSQNPRHKITKRGQNVTFRCDPISEHNRLYWYRQTLGQGPEFLTYFQNEAQLEKSRLLSDRFSAERPKGSFSTLEIQRTEQGDSAMYLCASSSTSNNEQFFGPGTRLTVL.

This chain links TRBV5-6 with TRBJ1-1, with D unresolved. Between the trimmed V and J ends, which lost 3 bases and 4 bases, there was a span of 13 bases. The germline gives CDR1 SGHDT, CDR2 YYEEEE. The CDR3 has 14 residues. The CDR3 bases are TGTGCCAGCAGCTCCCCCAGGATGCGCACTGAAGCTTTCTTT. It yields the protein CASSSPRMRTEAFF.

The V and J genes are TRBV5-4 and TRBJ2-3; 11 positions match TRBD1. CDR1 is SGHNT, CDR2 YYREEE, per germline (reference sequence). The CDR3 contains 15 residues. V dropped 3 bases and J dropped 3; count of bases not matched to a gene: 3. The DNA of the CDR3 is TGTGCCAGCAGCTATCGGGACAGGGGGACAGATACGCAGTATTTT. Protein product: CASSYRDRGTDTQYF.

The gene calls are TRBV4-2 and TRBJ1-1; D gene ambiguous. V was pared by 1 base and J by 0 bases, with 18 bases between. CDR1 and CDR2 (germline): LGHNA, YNFKEQ. This CDR3 region has 18 residues. CDR3 residues: CASSQGADRAGVNTEAFF. The DNA of the CDR3 is TGTGCCAGCAGCCAAGGTGCCGACCGAGCAGGTGTGAACACTGAAGCTTTCTTT.

The rearrangement uses TRBV2 and TRBJ2-2; TRBD1 matches at 7 bases. J was trimmed by 2 bases and V by 8 bases; bases with no gene match: 8. CDR1 and CDR2 from the germline V gene are SNHLY and FYNNEI. This CDR3 region has 15 residues. The CDR3 loop reads CASHRTGDNTGELFF. The CDR3 coding sequence is TGTGCCAGCCACCGCACAGGGGATAACACCGGGGAGCTGTTTTTT.

The chain is built from TRBV6-5 and TRBJ2-7, with 9 bases matching TRBD2. V gave up 2 bases and J gave up 11 bases; unmatched junction bases: 1. From germline, CDR1 is MNHEY and CDR2 SVGAGI. The CDR3 is 11 amino acids. Written as DNA, the CDR3 is TGTGCCAGCAGTTACGGGACTAGCAAGTACTTC. As protein: CASSYGTSKYF.

About this clone: Compared with germline, one end of the junction differs, possibly owing to a read error. V usage is TRBV29-1 and J usage is TRBJ2-2; either TRBD1 or TRBD2 may fit D (5 bases each). Germline values: CDR1 SQVTM, CDR2 ANQGSEA. This CDR3 spans 16 amino acids. CDR3 amino acids: CSVEDLWQGSTGELLF. The CDR3 DNA reads as TGCAGCGTTGAAGATCTTTGGCAGGGATCCACCGGGGAGCTGCTTTTT.

This clone was recorded once. This sequence joins TRBV27 and TRBJ2-3, with D possibly matching TRBD1 (5 bases). Germline values: CDR1 MNHEY, CDR2 SMNVEV (reference sequence). V was trimmed by 1 base and J by 2 bases, leaving 10 bases between them. CDR3 length: 15 amino acids. CDR3 nucleotide sequence: TGTGCCAGCAGTTTATTTGCAGGGTACACAGATACGCAGTATTTT. It yields the protein CASSLFAGYTDTQYF.

This clone came up once. This chain joins TRBV4-3 and TRBJ2-3; 8 bases agree with TRBD2. Germline loops: CDR1 LGHNA, CDR2 YSLEER. Trimming took 1 base from V and 2 from J; bases not matched to a gene: 11. The CDR3 length is 18 residues. The CDR3 DNA follows: TGCGCCAGCAGCCAAGGTGTCATGTCGGGGGGGTACACAGATACGCAGTATTTT. Amino acids: CASSQGVMSGGYTDTQYF.

The chain combines TRBV6-1 with TRBJ2-3; TRBD1 agrees at 8 bases. With V trimmed by 2 bases and J by 0 bases, 4 bases remained unmatched. This CDR3 comprises 16 residues. In germline, CDR1 is MNHNS, CDR2 SASEGT. The CDR3 sequence is CASSEWGTGSTDTQYF. CDR3 sequence (DNA): TGTGCCAGCAGTGAATGGGGGACAGGAAGCACAGATACGCAGTATTTT.